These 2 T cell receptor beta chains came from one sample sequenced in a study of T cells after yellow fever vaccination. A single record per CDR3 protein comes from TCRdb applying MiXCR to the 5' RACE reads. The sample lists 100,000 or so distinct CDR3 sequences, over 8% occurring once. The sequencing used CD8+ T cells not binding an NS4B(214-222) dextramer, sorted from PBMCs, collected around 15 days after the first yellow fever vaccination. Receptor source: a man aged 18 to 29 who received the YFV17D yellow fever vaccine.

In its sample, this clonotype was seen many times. The CDR3 loop is CASSLLTGGLNTEAFF. CDR3 nucleotides: TGTGCCAGCAGCTTGTTGACAGGGGGGTTGAACACTGAAGCTTTCTTT. The rearrangement uses TRBV7-6 and TRBJ1-1; 9 bases line up with TRBD1. Per germline, CDR1 SGHVS and CDR2 FNYEAQ. The CDR3 is 16 residues long. The ends lost 3 bases at V and 0 bases at J; junction bases unmatched: 5.

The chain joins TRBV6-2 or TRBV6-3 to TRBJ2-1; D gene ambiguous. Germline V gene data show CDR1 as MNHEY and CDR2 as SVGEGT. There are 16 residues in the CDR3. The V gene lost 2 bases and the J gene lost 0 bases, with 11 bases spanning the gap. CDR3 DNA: TGTGCCAGCAGTTACGAAGAGGTAAGCTCCTACAATGAGCAGTTCTTC. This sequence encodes CASSYEEVSSYNEQFF.